This T cell receptor beta chain came from a study of shared clonotypes between healthy human individuals. In the original analysis: Junction-only sequences without quality scores came from ImmunoSEQ, so filtering differed. Libraries were prepared by immunoSEQ multiplex PCR; TCRdb keeps only in-frame clonotypes and omits some of them. V, J and clone size are taken as reported in that table, and D and trimming were inferred from the DNA itself. The table lists under 850,000 clones, 92% of them singletons. Between the trimmed V and J ends, which lost 8 bases and 3 bases, there was a span of 22 bases. This CDR3 has 17 amino acids. Germline values: CDR1 SEHNR, CDR2 FQNEAQ (reference sequence). CD45RO-negative cells were positively selected for CCR7, leaving out terminally differentiated effector memory CD45RA+ cells. HIV-negative, healthy adults without recent acute infections or vaccinations were the donors.

The TCR originated in a man under 40 in good health. The sequencing input was naive CD8+ T cells sorted from blood. The rearrangement uses TRBV7-9 and TRBJ2-2; D gene ambiguous. This CDR3 is CASPNRRVPDDTGELFF. CDR3 bases: TGTGCCAGCCCCAATCGTCGGGTGCCGGACGACACCGGGGAGCTGTTTTTT.